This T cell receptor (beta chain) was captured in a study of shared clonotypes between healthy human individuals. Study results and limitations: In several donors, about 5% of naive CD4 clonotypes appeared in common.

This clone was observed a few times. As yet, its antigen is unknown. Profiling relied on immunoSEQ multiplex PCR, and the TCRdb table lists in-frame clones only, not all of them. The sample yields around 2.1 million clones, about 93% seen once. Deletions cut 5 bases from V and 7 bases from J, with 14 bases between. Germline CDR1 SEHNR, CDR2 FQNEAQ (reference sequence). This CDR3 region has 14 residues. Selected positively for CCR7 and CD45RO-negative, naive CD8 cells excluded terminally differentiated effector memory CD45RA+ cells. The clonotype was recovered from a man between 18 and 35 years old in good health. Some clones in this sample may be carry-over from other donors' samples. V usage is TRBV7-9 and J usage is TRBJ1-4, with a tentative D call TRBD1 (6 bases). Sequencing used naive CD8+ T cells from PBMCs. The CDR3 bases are TGTGCCAGCAGCCACAGGGCTGAGAGTGAAAAACTGTTTTTT. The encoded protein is CASSHRAESEKLFF.